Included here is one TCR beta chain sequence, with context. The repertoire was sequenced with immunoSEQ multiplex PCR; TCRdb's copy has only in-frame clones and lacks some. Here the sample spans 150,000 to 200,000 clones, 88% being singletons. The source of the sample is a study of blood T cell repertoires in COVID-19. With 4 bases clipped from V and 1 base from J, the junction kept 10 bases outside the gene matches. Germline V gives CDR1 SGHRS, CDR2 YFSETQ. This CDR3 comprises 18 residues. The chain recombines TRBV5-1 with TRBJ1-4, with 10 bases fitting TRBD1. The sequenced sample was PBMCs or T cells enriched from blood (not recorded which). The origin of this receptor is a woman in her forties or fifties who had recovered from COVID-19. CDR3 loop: CASSESDRGRGTNEKLFF. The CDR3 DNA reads TGCGCCAGCAGCGAGAGTGACAGGGGGCGCGGAACTAATGAAAAACTGTTTTTT.